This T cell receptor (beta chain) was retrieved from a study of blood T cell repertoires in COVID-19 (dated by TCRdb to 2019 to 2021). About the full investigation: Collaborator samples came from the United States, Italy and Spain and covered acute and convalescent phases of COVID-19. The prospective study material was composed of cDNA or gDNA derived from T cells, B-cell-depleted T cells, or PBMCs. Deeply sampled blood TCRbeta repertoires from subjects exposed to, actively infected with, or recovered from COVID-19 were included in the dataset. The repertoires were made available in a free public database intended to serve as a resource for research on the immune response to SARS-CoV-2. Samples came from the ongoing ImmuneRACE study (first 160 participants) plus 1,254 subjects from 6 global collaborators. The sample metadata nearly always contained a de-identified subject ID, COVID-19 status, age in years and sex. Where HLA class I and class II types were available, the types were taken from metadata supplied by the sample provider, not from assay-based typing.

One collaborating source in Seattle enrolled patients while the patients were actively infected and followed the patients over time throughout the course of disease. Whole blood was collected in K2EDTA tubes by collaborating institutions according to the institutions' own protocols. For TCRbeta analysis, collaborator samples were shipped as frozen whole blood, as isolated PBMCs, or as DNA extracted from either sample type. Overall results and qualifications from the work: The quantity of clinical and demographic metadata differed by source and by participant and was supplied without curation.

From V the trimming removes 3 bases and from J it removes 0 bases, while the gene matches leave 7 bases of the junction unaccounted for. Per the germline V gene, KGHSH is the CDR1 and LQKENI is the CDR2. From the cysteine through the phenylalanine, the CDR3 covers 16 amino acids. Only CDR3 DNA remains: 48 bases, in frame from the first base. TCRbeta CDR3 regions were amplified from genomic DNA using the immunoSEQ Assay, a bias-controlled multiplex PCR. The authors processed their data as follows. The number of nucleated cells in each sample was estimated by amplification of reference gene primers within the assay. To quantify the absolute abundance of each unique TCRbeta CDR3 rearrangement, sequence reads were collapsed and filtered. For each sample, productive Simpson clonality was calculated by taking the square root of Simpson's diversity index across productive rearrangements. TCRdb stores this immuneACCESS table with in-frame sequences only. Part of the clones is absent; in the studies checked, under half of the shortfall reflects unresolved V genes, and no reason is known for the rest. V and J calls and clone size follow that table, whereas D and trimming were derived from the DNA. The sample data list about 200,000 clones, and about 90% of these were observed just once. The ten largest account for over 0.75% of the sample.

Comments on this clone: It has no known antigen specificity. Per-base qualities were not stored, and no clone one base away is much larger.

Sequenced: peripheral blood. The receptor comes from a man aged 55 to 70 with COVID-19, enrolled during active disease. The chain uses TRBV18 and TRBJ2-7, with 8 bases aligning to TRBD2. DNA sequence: TGTGCCAGCTCACCCTATGTAGCGGGGAGCTCCTACGAGCAGTACTTC. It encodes CASSPYVAGSSYEQYF.